The sequence of this T cell receptor (beta chain) was determined in a study of blood T cell repertoires in COVID-19. Whole-study context: Italy, Spain and the United States were the sources of the convalescent and acute COVID-19 samples. PBMCs, B-cell-depleted T cells, or T cells were the source of the cDNA or gDNA that made up the material.

Authors' methods: By means of reference gene primer amplification, nucleated cell counts were estimated. Profiled with immunoSEQ multiplex PCR; TCRdb holds only in-frame clones, not every one. V and J calls and clone size are those listed in that table; D and trimming were worked out from the DNA. The table has about 14,000 clones, less than 75% seen once. The CDR3 length is 15 residues. Germline CDR1 MNHNS, CDR2 SASEGT. V gave up 3 bases and J gave up 1 base; unmatched junction bases: 3. This TCR was sampled from a boy between 2 and 15 years old with active or convalescent COVID-19. Material for sequencing was peripheral blood. The genes are TRBV6-1 and TRBJ2-4; TRBD2 aligns across 7 bases. CDR3 coding DNA: TGTGCCAGCAGTGAGGGAGGGATCGCCAAAAACATTCAGTACTTC. Amino acids: CASSEGGIAKNIQYF.